This record concerns one TCR beta chain sequence. Antigen: not known. This sample stems from a study of T cell responses to AZD1222 COVID-19 vaccine. Assay used: immunoSEQ multiplex PCR; TCRdb lists only in-frame clones, some missing. The sample records over 130,000 clones, around 89% being singletons. V lost 1 base and J 8 bases, leaving 12 bases between the germline ends. Germline V gene data show CDR1 as LGHDT and CDR2 as YNNKEL (reference sequence). This CDR3 region has 14 residues. General observations from the study: The CD4 TCRs associated with vaccination extended across spike and predominated at 160-218 and 743-854. Donors were mostly white British, more females; clonal diversity possibly underestimated. Just five or six AZD1222 recipients were seropositive at baseline. Elevations in Spike-specific TCR breadth and depth followed administration of two AZD1222 doses.

The chain joins TRBV3-1 (or the pseudogene TRBV3-2) to TRBJ1-3; D perhaps matches TRBD1 (6 bases). This specimen was peripheral blood, taken on day 0 of AZD1222 vaccination. This sequence was found in an adult in good health. The CDR3 DNA sequence: TGTGCCAGCAGCCAAGCGTTGGGGGCGGACACCATATATTTT. Protein: CASSQALGADTIYF.